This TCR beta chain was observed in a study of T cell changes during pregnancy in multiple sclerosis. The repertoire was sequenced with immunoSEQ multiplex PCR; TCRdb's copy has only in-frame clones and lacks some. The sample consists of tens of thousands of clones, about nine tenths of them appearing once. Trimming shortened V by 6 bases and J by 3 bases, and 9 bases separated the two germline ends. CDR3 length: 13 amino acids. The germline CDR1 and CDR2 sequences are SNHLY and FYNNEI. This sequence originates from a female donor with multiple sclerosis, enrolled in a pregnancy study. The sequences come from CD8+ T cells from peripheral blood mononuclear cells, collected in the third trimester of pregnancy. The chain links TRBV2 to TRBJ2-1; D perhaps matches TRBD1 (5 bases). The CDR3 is CASRLDSYNEQFF. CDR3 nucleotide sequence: TGTGCCAGCAGGCTCGACAGCTACAATGAGCAGTTCTTC. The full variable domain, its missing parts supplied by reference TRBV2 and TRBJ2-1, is EPEVTQTPSHQVTQMGQEVILRCVPISNHLYFYWYRQILGQKVEFLVSFYNNEISEKSEIFDDQFSVERPDGSNFTLKIRSTKLEDSAMYFCASRLDSYNEQFFGPGTRLTVL.